The entry below describes one TCR beta chain. Its antigen specificity is not known. Nothing much larger sits one base from this clone, and base qualities are not available. The CDR3 regions of human TCRbeta chains were subjected to immunosequencing. Processing in the source paper ran as follows. Repertoire TCRs were matched against a reference library of SARS-CoV-2-specific TCRs generated with the MIRA antigen-specificity platform. Breadth was defined as the fraction of unique TCRs that were SARS-CoV-2-associated. Depth was defined as the fraction of total T cells that were SARS-CoV-2-associated. Using the MIRA data, every spike-specific TCR was mapped to the spike region that the TCR reacted to and assigned to either a CD4 or a CD8 class. Log10-transformed breadth and depth values were compared by one-way ANOVA with Sidak's multiple comparisons tests. The table was pulled from immuneACCESS by TCRdb, which kept in-frame rearrangements only. Such tables lose some clones; where checked, under half of the loss comes from unresolved V genes, and the rest has no known cause. V and J calls and clone size are given by that table; D and trimming were obtained from the DNA. This sample is represented by about 98,000 clones; roughly 90% of them were singletons. The biggest ten clones account for 5.8% of the sample.

The cysteine opens and the phenylalanine closes a CDR3 of 15 amino acids. Kept here is only the CDR3 DNA, which spans 45 bases and is read in frame from base 1. Trimmed from V: 2 bases; trimmed from J: 0 bases; junction bases lacking a gene match: 5. CDR1 and CDR2, looked up from the germline V gene (reference sequence), are SGHNT and YYREEE. The data originate from a study of T cell responses to AZD1222 COVID-19 vaccine listed by TCRdb under 2021. For the study in its entirety: AZD1222 recipients whose second dose came at about 4 weeks and those whose second dose came at about 12 weeks were combined into one group, since spike-specific TCR depth and breadth did not differ between the two schedules. A total of about 250 trial participants underwent TCR sequencing, of whom 207 had received two doses of AZD1222 and around 26 had received two doses of the MenACWY control vaccine. Trial participants were enrolled by age into 18-55, 56-69 and 70-plus year subgroups, with around 140, 26 and 57 TCR-sequenced participants respectively. The investigation overall reported the following: Vaccine-associated CD4 TCRs spanned the whole spike protein, with dominant responses in regions 160-218 and 743-854. Conclusions about previously exposed vaccinees were limited because only 6 or 7 AZD1222 recipients were SARS-CoV-2 seropositive at baseline. Participants were mostly white British, with more females than males. The authors suggested clonal diversity may have been underestimated. In the small 56-69-year group, the increase in depth fell short of significance, most likely because of low power. After two AZD1222 doses, both the breadth and the depth of spike-specific TCRs were significantly higher than at day 0 and than in MenACWY recipients. Because no day 14 peak-response samples were available, repertoires were characterized only after the peak T cell response. Nearly half of unique spike-specific TCRs reportedly recognized epitopes outside regions mutated in the B.1.351 and B.1.1.7 variants.

The sample's time point, from its label and the paper: baseline before first vaccination. Vaccinee samples came from UK trials COV001 and COV002, including a single-blind randomized controlled phase 2/3 trial of AZD1222 (ChAdOx1 nCoV-19) in healthy adults. Trial participant PBMC samples were collected at day 0 and day 28 after the second dose for TCRbeta chain sequencing. This specimen consisted of peripheral blood, obtained on day 0 of AZD1222 vaccination. The clonotype was recovered from an adult in good health. In this chain, TRBV5-4 is recombined with TRBJ2-7, with 7 central nucleotides matching TRBD2. The bases read TGTGCCAGCAGCTTAACCGGGACTACCTCCTACGAGCAGTACTTC. Translated, this gives CASSLTGTTSYEQYF. With all but the CDR3 taken from the reference TRBV5-4 and TRBJ2-7 genes, the full variable domain is: ETGVTQSPTHLIKTRGQQVTLRCSSQSGHNTVSWYQQALGQGPQFIFQYYREEENGRGNFPPRFSGLQFPNYSSELNVNALELDDSALYLCASSLTGTTSYEQYFGPGTRLTVT.